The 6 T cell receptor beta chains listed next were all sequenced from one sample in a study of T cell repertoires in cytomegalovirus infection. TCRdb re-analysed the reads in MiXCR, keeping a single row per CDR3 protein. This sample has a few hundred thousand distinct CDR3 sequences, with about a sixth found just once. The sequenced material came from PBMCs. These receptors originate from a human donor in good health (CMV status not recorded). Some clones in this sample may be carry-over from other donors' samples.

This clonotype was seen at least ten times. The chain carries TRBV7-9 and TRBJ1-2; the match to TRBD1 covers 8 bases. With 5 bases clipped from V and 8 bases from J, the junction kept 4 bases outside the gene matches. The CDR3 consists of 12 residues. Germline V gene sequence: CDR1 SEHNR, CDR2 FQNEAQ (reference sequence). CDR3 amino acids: CASSENRGGYTF. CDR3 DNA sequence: TGTGCCAGCAGCGAAAACAGGGGGGGCTACACCTTC.

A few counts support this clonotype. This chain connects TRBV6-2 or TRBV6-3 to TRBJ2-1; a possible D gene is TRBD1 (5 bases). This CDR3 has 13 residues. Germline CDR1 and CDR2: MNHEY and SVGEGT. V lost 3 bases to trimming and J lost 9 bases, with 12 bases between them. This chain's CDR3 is CASSYGATTEQFF. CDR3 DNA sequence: TGTGCCAGCAGTTATGGGGCGACCACTGAGCAGTTCTTC.

As DNA, the CDR3 is TGTGCCAGCGCGAACGATCCGGGACAGGTGAACACCGGGGAGCTGTTTTTT. This sequence encodes CASANDPGQVNTGELFF. This chain uses TRBV27 with TRBJ2-2; TRBD1 aligns across 8 bases. CDR1 is MNHEY and CDR2 is SMNVEV in the germline V gene (reference sequence). V dropped 8 bases and J dropped 1; count of bases not matched to a gene: 12. CDR3 length: 17 amino acids.

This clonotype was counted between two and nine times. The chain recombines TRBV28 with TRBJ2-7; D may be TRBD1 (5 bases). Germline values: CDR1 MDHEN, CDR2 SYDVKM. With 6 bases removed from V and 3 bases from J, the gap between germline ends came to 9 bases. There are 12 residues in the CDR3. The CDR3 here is CASSLTVYEQYF. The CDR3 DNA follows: TGTGCCAGCAGCTTGACAGTCTACGAGCAGTACTTC.

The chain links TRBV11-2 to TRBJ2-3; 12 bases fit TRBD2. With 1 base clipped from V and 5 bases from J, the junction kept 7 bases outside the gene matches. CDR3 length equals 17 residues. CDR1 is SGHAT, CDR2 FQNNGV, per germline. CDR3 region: CASSLVPGLAGGDTQYF. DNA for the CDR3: TGTGCCAGCAGCTTAGTCCCGGGACTAGCGGGCGGAGATACGCAGTATTTT.

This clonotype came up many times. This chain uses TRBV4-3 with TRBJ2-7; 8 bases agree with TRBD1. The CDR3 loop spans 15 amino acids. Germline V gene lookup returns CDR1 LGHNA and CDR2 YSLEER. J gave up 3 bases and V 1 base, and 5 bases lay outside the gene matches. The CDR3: CASSQAGTGNYEQYF. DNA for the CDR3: TGCGCCAGCAGCCAAGCCGGGACAGGTAACTACGAGCAGTACTTC.